The source of this TCR beta chain is a study of shared clonotypes between healthy human individuals. The method was immunoSEQ multiplex PCR; TCRdb's version includes in-frame clones alone and lacks a portion of them. Among approximately 2,000,000 clones listed, roughly 90% were seen once. Germline CDR1 MDHEN, CDR2 SYDVKM. Trimming took 2 bases from V and 2 from J, leaving 14 bases between them. This CDR3 contains 16 residues. The receptor was derived from a man younger than 35 in good health. Some clones in this sample may be carry-over from other donors' samples. V and J are TRBV28 and TRBJ2-3, with D possibly TRBD2 on 5 matching bases. The sample was naive CD4+ T cells from PBMCs. As to subset: CD45RA+ positively selected. CDR3 nucleotides: TGTGCCAGCAGTTTACGGCAGAGGGCGGTCACAGATACGCAGTATTTT. The encoded protein is CASSLRQRAVTDTQYF. The whole variable domain, filled in from reference TRBV28 and TRBJ2-3, reads DVKVTQSSRYLVKRTGEKVFLECVQDMDHENMFWYRQDPGLGLRLIYFSYDVKMKEKGDIPEGYSVSREKKERFSLILESASTNQTSMYLCASSLRQRAVTDTQYFGPGTRLTVL.